Sequencing of this T cell receptor (beta chain) was carried out in a study of T cell responses to AZD1222 COVID-19 vaccine. About the study: Pooling was applied to second doses at about 4 or about 12 weeks.

TCRdb's table, derived via immunoSEQ multiplex PCR, lists solely in-frame clones and lacks some. The sample consists of approximately 130,000 clones, 90% to 95% of them appearing once. This specimen consisted of peripheral blood, obtained on day 0 of AZD1222 vaccination. This clonotype originated in an adult in good health.

The CDR3 loop reads CASRDGRSFGYTF. The CDR3 nucleotides are TGTGCCAGCAGGGACGGACGTTCATTTGGCTACACCTTC. The chain couples TRBV28 to TRBJ1-2; no clear D. The CDR3 consists of 13 residues. Germline V gene sequence: CDR1 MDHEN, CDR2 SYDVKM. The V end was cut by 6 bases, the J end by 7 bases, with 15 bases between.